The clone carrying this T cell receptor (beta chain) came up many times. This entry comes from a study of early T cells in non-severe SARS-CoV-2 infection. Overall study context: The chains were unpaired, and the sequenced material was bulk RNA from unsorted whole blood.

Molecules of cDNA were individually given unique molecular identifiers that were attached to them. TCRdb re-called the 5' RACE reads through MiXCR, storing one row per CDR3 protein. The sample holds 70,000 to 90,000 distinct CDR3 sequences; 15% to 17% are singletons and the top ten take 9.5% to 15%. V was cut by 0 bases and J by 2 bases, with 8 bases left in between. The CDR3 is made up of 15 amino acids. Germline V gives CDR1 SGHVS, CDR2 FNYEAQ. V usage is TRBV7-6 and J usage is TRBJ2-1, with D tentatively TRBD2 (6 bases). The source of this sequence is an adult who was a healthcare worker with PCR-confirmed SARS-CoV-2 infection or an uninfected control (not recorded which). Sample: whole blood. CDR3 region: CASSLASGTYNEQFF. The CDR3 DNA reads TGTGCCAGCAGCTTAGCTAGCGGAACCTACAATGAGCAGTTCTTC.